This T cell receptor beta chain stems from a study of cytomegalovirus exposure and HLA in healthy donors. The study, taken as a whole, reports: According to the study, 160 or so TCR beta chains were cytomegalovirus-associated.

Germline CDR1 SGDLS, CDR2 YYNGEE. This CDR3 is 14 amino acids long. V lost 0 bases, J lost 0 bases, and 5 bases lay in between. In regard to this clone: Its antigen is unknown.

Amplification used 60 Vbeta primers and 13 Jbeta primers. TCRdb keeps only in-frame clones here, not all; method: immunoSEQ multiplex PCR. There are tens of thousands of clones in the sample; more than 70% occur only once, and roughly 5.7% lies in the top ten. Donors likely had unrecorded immune exposures despite being nominally healthy when sampled. This sequence originates from a male donor in good health and CMV-seronegative. V gene TRBV9 combines with J gene TRBJ2-3; D gene ambiguous. Sequenced input: PBMCs. The CDR3 coding sequence is TGTGCCAGCAGCGTAGTCGGTAGCACAGATACGCAGTATTTT. It yields the protein CASSVVGSTDTQYF.